Described below is a single TCR beta chain sequence and its context. Its antigen is not known. There are 15 residues in the CDR3. V was clipped by 2 bases and J by 0 bases, with 11 bases between them. CDR1 is SGHRS and CDR2 is YFSETQ in the germline V gene. A 5'RACE template-switching step, the method used to make TCR cDNA, added a universal primer site and UMIs. TCRdb reprocessed the 5' RACE reads via MiXCR and lists one record per CDR3 protein. The sample consists of approximately 610,000 distinct CDR3 sequences, about a sixth of them appearing once. This sample was included in a study of T cells after yellow fever vaccination. Turning to the study itself: Researchers used SMART-Seq v4 Ultra Low Input to prepare fractions that had low cell numbers. Study-level points and caveats: The bulk population could contribute abundant contaminating clonotypes to FACS-sorted repertoires. In post-booster samples, most primary-vaccination clones reappeared (about 97% CD4, approximately 91% CD8).

The J gene is TRBJ2-5, the V gene TRBV5-1; D gene unclear. The origin of this receptor is a man aged 18 to 30 who received the YFV17D yellow fever vaccine. This material consisted of PBMCs, taken more than 4 days after the first yellow fever vaccination. CDR3 protein: CASSFLGPNQETQYF. The DNA for the CDR3 is TGCGCCAGCAGCTTCCTAGGGCCGAACCAAGAGACCCAGTACTTC.